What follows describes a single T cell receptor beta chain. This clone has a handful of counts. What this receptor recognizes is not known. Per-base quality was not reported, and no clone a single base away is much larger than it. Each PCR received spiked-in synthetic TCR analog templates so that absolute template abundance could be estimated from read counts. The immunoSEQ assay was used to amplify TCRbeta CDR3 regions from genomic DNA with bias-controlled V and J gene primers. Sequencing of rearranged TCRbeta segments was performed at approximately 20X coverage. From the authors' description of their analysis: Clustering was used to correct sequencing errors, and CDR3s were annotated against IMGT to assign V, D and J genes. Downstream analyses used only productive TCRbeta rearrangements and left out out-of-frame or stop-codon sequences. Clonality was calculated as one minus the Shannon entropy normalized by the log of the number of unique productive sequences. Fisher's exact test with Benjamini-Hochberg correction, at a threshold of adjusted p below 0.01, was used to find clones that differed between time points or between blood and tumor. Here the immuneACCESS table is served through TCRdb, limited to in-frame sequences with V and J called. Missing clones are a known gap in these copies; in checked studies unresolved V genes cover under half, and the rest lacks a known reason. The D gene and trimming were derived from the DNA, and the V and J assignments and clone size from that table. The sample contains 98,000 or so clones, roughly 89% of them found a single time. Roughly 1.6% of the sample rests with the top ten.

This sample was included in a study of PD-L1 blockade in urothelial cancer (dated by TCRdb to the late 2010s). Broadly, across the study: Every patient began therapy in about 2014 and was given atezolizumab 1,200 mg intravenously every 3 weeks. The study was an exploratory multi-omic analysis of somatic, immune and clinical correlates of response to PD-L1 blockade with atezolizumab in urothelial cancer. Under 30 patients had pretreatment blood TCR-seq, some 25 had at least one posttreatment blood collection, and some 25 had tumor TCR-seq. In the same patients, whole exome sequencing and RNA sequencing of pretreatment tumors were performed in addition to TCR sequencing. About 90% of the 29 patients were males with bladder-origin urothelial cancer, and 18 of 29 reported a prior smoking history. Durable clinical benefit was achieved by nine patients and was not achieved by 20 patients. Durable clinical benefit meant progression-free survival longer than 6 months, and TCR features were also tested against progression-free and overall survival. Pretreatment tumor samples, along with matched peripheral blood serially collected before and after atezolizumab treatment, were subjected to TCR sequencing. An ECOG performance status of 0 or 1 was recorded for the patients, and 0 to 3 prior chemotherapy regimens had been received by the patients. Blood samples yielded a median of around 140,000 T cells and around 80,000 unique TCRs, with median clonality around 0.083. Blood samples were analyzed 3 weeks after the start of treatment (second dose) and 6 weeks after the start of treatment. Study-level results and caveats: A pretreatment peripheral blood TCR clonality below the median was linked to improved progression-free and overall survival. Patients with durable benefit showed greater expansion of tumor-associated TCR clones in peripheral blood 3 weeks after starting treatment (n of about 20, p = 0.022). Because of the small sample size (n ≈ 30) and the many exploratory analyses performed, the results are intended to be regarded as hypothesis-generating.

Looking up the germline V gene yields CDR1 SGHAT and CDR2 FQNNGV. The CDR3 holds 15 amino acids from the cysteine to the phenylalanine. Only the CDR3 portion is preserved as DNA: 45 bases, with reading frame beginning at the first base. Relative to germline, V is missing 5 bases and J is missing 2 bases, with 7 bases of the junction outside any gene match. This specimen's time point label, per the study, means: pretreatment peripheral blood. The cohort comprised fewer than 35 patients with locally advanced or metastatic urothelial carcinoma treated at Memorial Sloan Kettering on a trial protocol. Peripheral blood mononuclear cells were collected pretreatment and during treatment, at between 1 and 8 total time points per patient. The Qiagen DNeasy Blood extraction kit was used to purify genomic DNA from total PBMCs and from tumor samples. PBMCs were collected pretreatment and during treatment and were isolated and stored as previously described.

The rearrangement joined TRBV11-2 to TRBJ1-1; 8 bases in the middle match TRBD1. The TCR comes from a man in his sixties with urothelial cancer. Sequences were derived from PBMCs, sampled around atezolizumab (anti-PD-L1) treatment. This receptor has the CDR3 CASSKIGQGNTEAFF. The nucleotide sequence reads TGTGCCAGCAGCAAAATCGGACAGGGCAACACTGAAGCTTTCTTT. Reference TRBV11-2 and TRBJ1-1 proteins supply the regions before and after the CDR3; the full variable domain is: EAGVAQSPRYKIIEKRQSVAFWCNPISGHATLYWYQQILGQGPKLLIQFQNNGVVDDSQLPKDRFSAERLKGVDSTLKIQPAKLEDSAVYLCASSKIGQGNTEAFFGQGTRLTVV.